Below are 2 T cell receptor beta chains sequenced from a single sample in a study of cytomegalovirus exposure and HLA in healthy donors. Use of 60 Vbeta and 13 Jbeta primers characterized the PCR. The table came from immunoSEQ multiplex PCR; TCRdb's copy has only in-frame clones and leaves some out. The sample's table shows 200,000 to 250,000 clones. The sample comprised PBMCs. The receptors stem from a girl aged 2 to 10 in good health and CMV-seropositive.

The V gene is TRBV7-9, the J gene TRBJ2-7; TRBD1 agrees at 8 bases. In germline, CDR1 is SEHNR, CDR2 FQNEAQ (reference sequence). The trim removed 5 bases at V and 3 bases at J, leaving 6 bases unmatched. The CDR3 consists of 14 residues. CDR3 residues: CASSHRGTFYEQYF. CDR3 bases: TGTGCCAGCAGCCACAGGGGGACCTTCTACGAGCAGTACTTC.

The chain has TRBV9 and TRBJ2-5, with 7 bases aligning to TRBD2. In germline, CDR1 is SGDLS, CDR2 YYNGEE. The CDR3 covers 17 residues. The V segment lost 0 bases and the J segment 5 bases; nucleotides outside the gene matches: 13. The CDR3 coding sequence is TGTGCCAGCAGCGTAGACCCCCTAGCGGCAGATGGCGAGACCCAGTACTTC. Residues: CASSVDPLAADGETQYF.